This T cell receptor (beta chain) appears in the sequencing data of a study of T cell responses to AZD1222 COVID-19 vaccine. TCRdb keeps only in-frame clones here, not all; method: immunoSEQ multiplex PCR. In the table there are some 81,000 clones, around 85% of which are singletons. CDR1 and CDR2 from the germline V gene are SGHRS and YFSETQ. This CDR3 contains 16 residues. The V end was cut by 5 bases, the J end by 5 bases, with 22 bases between. The specimen comprised peripheral blood, sampled 28 days after the second AZD1222 dose. The clonotype originates from an adult who received the AZD1222 COVID-19 vaccine. This sequence joins TRBV5-1 and TRBJ2-5; no firm D call. The CDR3 region is CASRDQAGWISETQYF. The CDR3 nucleotides read TGCGCCAGCAGGGACCAGGCAGGTTGGATTAGCGAGACCCAGTACTTC.